Each of the 22 T cell receptor beta chains below was sequenced from the same sample in a study of T cell clonotyping in hematopoietic cell transplantation. Produced via immunoSEQ multiplex PCR; TCRdb's table is partial and in-frame only. The data hold approximately 6,900 clones, with roughly 90% observed a single time. Here the sequenced sample was PBMCs, taken 30 days after allogeneic stem cell transplant. The receptors originated from a female patient in her fifties who had an allogeneic stem cell transplant from an unrelated donor, so the T cells may come from the graft donor. Some clones in this sample may be carry-over from other donors' samples.

The V and J genes are TRBV9 and TRBJ1-4; D gene uncertain. CDR1 and CDR2 (germline): SGDLS, YYNGEE. V was trimmed by 0 bases and J by 6 bases, leaving 15 bases between them. The CDR3 totals 16 residues. The chain's CDR3 is CASSVGTQKAHEKLFF. For the CDR3, the DNA is TGTGCCAGCAGCGTAGGGACTCAAAAGGCACATGAAAAACTGTTTTTT.

J is TRBJ2-1 and V is TRBV19; the match to TRBD2 covers 8 bases. J gave up 6 bases and V 8 bases, and 9 bases lay outside the gene matches. Germline CDR1 reads LNHDA; CDR2 reads SQIVND (reference sequence). This CDR3 has 14 amino acids. CDR3 region: CASARAGVRNEQFF. The CDR3 nucleotides read TGTGCCAGTGCACGAGCGGGAGTGCGCAATGAGCAGTTCTTC.

The chain links TRBV5-1 to TRBJ1-1; 9 bases match TRBD1. V lost 5 bases and J lost 1; bases outside the gene matches: 0. This CDR3 comprises 13 residues. Per the germline V gene, CDR1 is SGHRS and CDR2 is YFSETQ. The CDR3 loop reads CASRDRGNTEAFF. Written as DNA, the CDR3 is TGCGCCAGCAGGGACAGGGGGAACACTGAAGCTTTCTTT.

This clone was picked up a small number of times. The chain couples TRBV30 to TRBJ1-1; 9 bases are shared with TRBD1. Germline V CDR1 and CDR2: GTSNPN, SVGIG (reference sequence). V lost 3 bases and J lost 8; bases outside the gene matches: 4. The CDR3 is 12 residues long. CDR3 DNA sequence: TGTGCCTGGAGAAACAGGGGGCGAGAAGCTTTCTTT. Translated: CAWRNRGREAFF.

The rearrangement uses TRBV2 and TRBJ1-6; 7 nucleotides line up with TRBD1. CDR3 length: 16 amino acids. Trimming removed 8 bases from V and 7 bases from J; junction bases left unmatched: 14. Germline V gives CDR1 SNHLY, CDR2 FYNNEI. DNA of the CDR3: TGTGCCAGCCAATCCAGGGGGGAAAGAACCAATTCACCCCTCCACTTT. It codes for CASQSRGERTNSPLHF.

The V gene is TRBV7-9, the J gene TRBJ1-5; D is undetermined. The CDR3 extends over 13 amino acids. V lost 0 bases and J lost 13, with 13 bases in between. Germline lookup yields CDR1 SEHNR and CDR2 FQNEAQ (reference sequence). In DNA form, the CDR3 reads TGTGCCAGCAGCTTAGCGGAGGCCTCGGCTCAGCATTTT. This encodes CASSLAEASAQHF. The whole variable domain, filled in from reference TRBV7-9 and TRBJ1-5, reads DTGVSQNPRHKITKRGQNVTFRCDPISEHNRLYWYRQTLGQGPEFLTYFQNEAQLEKSRLLSDRFSAERPKGSFSTLEIQRTEQGDSAMYLCASSLAEASAQHFGDGTRLSIL.

The J gene is TRBJ1-1, the V gene TRBV6-6, with TRBD1 matching 9 bases. V was pared by 0 bases and J by 4 bases, with 0 bases of the junction left unmatched. The CDR3 has 14 residues. Germline V gene sequence: CDR1 MNHNY, CDR2 SVGAGI (reference sequence). CDR3 sequence reads: CASSYSTGGTEAFF. As DNA, the CDR3 is TGTGCCAGCAGTTACTCGACAGGGGGCACTGAAGCTTTCTTT.

The rearrangement uses TRBV6-6 and TRBJ2-7, with D maybe TRBD1 (6 bases). CDR1 and CDR2 (germline): MNHNY, SVGAGI (reference sequence). The CDR3 loop spans 14 amino acids. V was clipped by 10 bases and J by 2 bases, with 18 bases between them. CDR3 loop: CATKWTEPTYEQYF. The CDR3 nucleotides are TGTGCCACCAAATGGACAGAACCTACCTACGAGCAGTACTTC.

J is TRBJ2-2 and V is TRBV29-1, with 8 nucleotides matching TRBD1. The germline CDR1 and CDR2 sequences are SQVTM and ANQGSEA. This CDR3 region has 14 residues. V was clipped by 7 bases and J by 0 bases; unmatched bases: 4. CDR3 region: CSAGQGTNTGELFF. As DNA, the CDR3 is TGCAGCGCTGGACAGGGTACGAACACCGGGGAGCTGTTTTTT.

V and J are TRBV6-5 and TRBJ1-4, with D possibly being TRBD1 (6 bases). In germline, CDR1 is MNHEY, CDR2 SVGAGI. This CDR3 contains 15 residues. Between the trimmed V and J ends, which lost 6 bases and 1 base, there was a span of 12 bases. CDR3 region: CASRRGAGTNEKLFF. CDR3 DNA: TGTGCCAGCAGGCGGGGGGCGGGAACTAATGAAAAACTGTTTTTT.

CDR3 region: CSVEDSRGGYEQYF. Written as DNA, the CDR3 is TGCAGCGTTGAAGATTCGAGGGGCGGGTACGAGCAGTACTTC. The chain couples TRBV29-1 to TRBJ2-7, with D tentatively TRBD1 or TRBD2 (5 bases each). Per the germline V gene, CDR1 is SQVTM and CDR2 is ANQGSEA. The CDR3 consists of 14 residues. The ends were cut back, 0 bases at V and 4 bases at J, with 13 bases in the middle.

This clone was counted once. V and J are TRBV28 and TRBJ2-1; 16 positions agree with TRBD2. V shed 6 bases, J shed 6 bases, and the junction held 14 bases outside the gene matches. CDR1 and CDR2 (germline): MDHEN, SYDVKM. The length of the CDR3 is 19 residues. The CDR3, as DNA: TGTGCCAGCAGCCTATTTACGGGACTAGCGGGAGGGCCAACCAATGAGCAGTTCTTC. Translated: CASSLFTGLAGGPTNEQFF.

This sequence joins TRBV5-1 and TRBJ2-7; D gene ambiguous. V shed 0 bases and J shed 7 bases, with 14 bases lying between them. Germline V gene lookup returns CDR1 SGHRS and CDR2 YFSETQ. This CDR3 spans 14 amino acids. CDR3 bases: TGCGCCAGCAGCTTGGTTGTCTCTCCTTTAGAGCAGTACTTC. It codes for CASSLVVSPLEQYF.

The rearrangement joins TRBV2 to TRBJ1-1; 9 bases line up with TRBD1. CDR3 length: 16 residues. Germline CDR1 SNHLY, CDR2 FYNNEI. With 6 bases clipped from V and 5 bases from J, the junction kept 13 bases outside the gene matches. CDR3 sequence (DNA): TGTGCCAGCAGAGGATCTCGGGACAGGGTGGGAACTGAAGCTTTCTTT. Translation: CASRGSRDRVGTEAFF.

This chain links TRBV7-2 with TRBJ2-7; 9 bases align to TRBD2. With V trimmed by 2 bases and J by 2 bases, 1 base remained unmatched. Germline CDR1 SGHTA, CDR2 FQGNSA. This CDR3 region has 14 residues. The CDR3: CASSLLAGTYEQYF. The CDR3 bases are TGTGCCAGCAGCTTACTAGCGGGGACCTACGAGCAGTACTTC.

This chain uses TRBV11-2 with TRBJ1-1; 9 nucleotides match TRBD1. Trimming cost V 1 base and J 0 bases; bases outside gene matches: 6. From germline, CDR1 is SGHAT and CDR2 FQNNGV. CDR3 size: 17 residues. The CDR3 here is CASSLGQGGFVNTEAFF. The CDR3 DNA follows: TGTGCCAGCAGCTTAGGACAGGGGGGGTTCGTGAACACTGAAGCTTTCTTT.

The chain employs TRBV9 and TRBJ1-1; the D gene is possibly TRBD1 (6 bases). The CDR3 is 13 amino acids. Per germline, CDR1 SGDLS and CDR2 YYNGEE. Trimming removed 0 bases at V and 4 bases at J, with 7 bases between. The CDR3 region has the DNA TGTGCCAGCAGCGTAGACAGGGTCACTGAAGCTTTCTTT. It codes for CASSVDRVTEAFF.

The J gene is TRBJ1-2, the V gene TRBV5-1; the D is unclear. V lost 0 bases and J 6 bases, leaving 12 bases between the germline ends. Germline CDR1 is SGHRS and CDR2 is YFSETQ. This CDR3 is built from 14 residues. This CDR3 reads CASSLADMENGYTF. CDR3 sequence (DNA): TGCGCCAGCAGCTTGGCCGATATGGAAAATGGCTACACCTTC.

The gene calls are TRBV6-1 and TRBJ1-5; 7 bases match TRBD1. Germline lookup yields CDR1 MNHNS and CDR2 SASEGT. The CDR3 spans 14 residues. V was clipped by 7 bases and J by 1 base; unmatched bases: 4. The CDR3 nucleotides read TGTGCCAGCACCCCGGGACAGAGCAATCAGCCCCAGCATTTT. The encoded protein is CASTPGQSNQPQHF.

The V and J genes are TRBV28 and TRBJ2-5; TRBD2 matches at 7 bases. The CDR3 runs 12 residues. Germline-derived CDR1 and CDR2 are MDHEN and SYDVKM. The CDR3 DNA follows: TGTGCAAGCGGGGTAATAGGCGAGACCCAGTACTTC. Amino acids: CASGVIGETQYF.

The CDR3, as DNA: TGTGCCAGTAGGACTGACAGGGGCTTTAACAATCAGCCCCAGCATTTT. Amino acids: CASRTDRGFNNQPQHF. The chain carries TRBV19 and TRBJ1-5; 8 positions agree with TRBD1. V lost 6 bases to trimming and J lost 3 bases; unmatched junction nucleotides: 10. Germline V gives CDR1 LNHDA, CDR2 SQIVND (reference sequence). The CDR3 totals 16 residues.

This chain uses TRBV11-2 with TRBJ1-4; D might be TRBD1 (5 bases). Germline CDR1 is SGHAT and CDR2 is FQNNGV. The ends were cut back, 1 base at V and 5 bases at J, with 17 bases in the middle. This CDR3 is 17 amino acids long. This CDR3 reads CASSLGRLRGANEKLFF. The CDR3 DNA reads TGTGCCAGCAGCTTAGGACGCCTCCGAGGGGCAAATGAAAAACTGTTTTTT.